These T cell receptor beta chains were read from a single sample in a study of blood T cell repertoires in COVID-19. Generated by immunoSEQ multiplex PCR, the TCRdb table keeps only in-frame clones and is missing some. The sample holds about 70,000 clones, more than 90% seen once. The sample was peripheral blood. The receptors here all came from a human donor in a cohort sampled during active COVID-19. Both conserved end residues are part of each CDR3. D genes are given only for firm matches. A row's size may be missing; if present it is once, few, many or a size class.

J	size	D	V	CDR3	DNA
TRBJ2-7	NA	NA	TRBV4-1	CASSQNRVEQYF	TGCGCCAGCAGCCAAAACAGGGTCGAGCAGTACTTC
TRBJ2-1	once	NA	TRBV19	CASSIDSSSYNEQFF	TGTGCCAGTAGTATTGACTCCAGCTCCTACAATGAGCAGTTCTTC
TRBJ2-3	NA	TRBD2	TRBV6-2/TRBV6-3	CASSYSGLAGADTQYF	TGTGCCAGCAGTTACTCCGGTCTAGCGGGAGCAGATACGCAGTATTTT
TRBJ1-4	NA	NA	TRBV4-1	CASSHGGGSNEKLFF	TGCGCCAGCAGCCATGGAGGAGGATCTAATGAAAAACTGTTTTTT
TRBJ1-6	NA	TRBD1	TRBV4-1	CASSLTGPDSPLHF	TGCGCCAGCAGCCTGACAGGGCCGGATTCACCCCTCCACTTT
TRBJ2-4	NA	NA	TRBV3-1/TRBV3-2	CASSTQTGDGSGGKNIQYF	TGTGCCAGCAGCACCCAAACAGGGGACGGGAGTGGTGGCAAAAACATTCAGTACTTC
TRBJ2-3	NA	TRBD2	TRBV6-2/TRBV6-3	CASSRLGTTPDTQYF	TGTGCCAGCAGTCGGCTCGGGACTACACCAGATACGCAGTATTTT
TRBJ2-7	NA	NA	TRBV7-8	CASSYQLKPDLYEQYF	TGTGCCAGCAGCTACCAGCTTAAGCCCGACTTGTACGAGCAGTACTTC
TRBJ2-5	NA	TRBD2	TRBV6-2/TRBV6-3	CASSYSISRSGGQETQYF	TGTGCCAGCAGTTACTCGATTAGTCGTAGCGGGGGTCAAGAGACCCAGTACTTC
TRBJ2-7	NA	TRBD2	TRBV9	CASSPIGLAGGPSYEQYF	TGTGCCAGCAGCCCGATTGGACTAGCGGGAGGGCCTTCCTACGAGCAGTACTTC
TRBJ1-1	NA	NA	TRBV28	CASSPFGQRNTEAFF	TGTGCCAGCAGCCCGTTCGGACAGAGAAACACTGAAGCTTTCTTT
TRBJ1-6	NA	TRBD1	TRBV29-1	CSVAGTDPNSPLHF	TGCAGCGTTGCCGGGACAGATCCTAATTCACCCCTCCACTTT
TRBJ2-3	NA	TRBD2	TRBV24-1	CATSDFETSGRDTQYF	TGTGCCACCAGTGACTTCGAGACTAGCGGGAGAGATACGCAGTATTTT
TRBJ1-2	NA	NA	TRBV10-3	CAIRQVKPHTSGYGYTF	TGTGCCATCCGACAGGTTAAGCCCCACACCTCCGGCTATGGCTACACCTTC
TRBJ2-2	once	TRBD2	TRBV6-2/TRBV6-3	CASSYSGTSVDTGELFF	TGTGCCAGCAGTTACTCGGGGACTAGCGTGGACACCGGGGAGCTGTTTTTT
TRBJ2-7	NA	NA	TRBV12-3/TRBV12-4	CASSPSSEQYF	TGTGCCAGCAGCCCCTCTAGTGAGCAGTACTTC
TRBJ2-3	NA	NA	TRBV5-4	CASTLFGARRGGTDTQYF	TGTGCCAGCACCCTATTCGGTGCGCGACGCGGGGGCACAGATACGCAGTATTTT
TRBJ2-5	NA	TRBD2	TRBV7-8	CASSFSTSGRGLETQYF	TGTGCCAGCAGCTTTTCGACTAGCGGGAGAGGTTTGGAGACCCAGTACTTC
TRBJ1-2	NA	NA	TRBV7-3	CASSPSPSNYGYTF	TGTGCCAGCAGCCCCTCGCCGAGTAACTATGGCTACACCTTC
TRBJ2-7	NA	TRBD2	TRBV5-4	CASSPSGRSEQYF	TGTGCCAGCAGCCCTAGCGGGAGGAGCGAGCAGTACTTC
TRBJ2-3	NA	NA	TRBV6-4	CASSTTSPTDTQYF	TGTGCCAGCAGTACTACTAGCCCCACAGATACGCAGTATTTT
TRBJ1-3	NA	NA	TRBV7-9	CASSLVQGGNTIYF	TGTGCCAGCAGCTTAGTACAGGGAGGAAACACCATATATTTT
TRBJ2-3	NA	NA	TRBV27	CASSLERAGVDTQYF	TGTGCCAGCAGTTTGGAGCGGGCCGGGGTAGATACGCAGTATTTT
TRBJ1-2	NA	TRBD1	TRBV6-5	CASCPRDRGSYGYTF	TGTGCCAGCTGCCCCCGGGACAGGGGATCCTATGGCTACACCTTC
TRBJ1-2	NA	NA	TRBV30	CAWMRGDSRNYGYTF	TGTGCCTGGATGAGAGGAGACAGCCGTAACTATGGCTACACCTTC
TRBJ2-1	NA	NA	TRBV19	CASSMGAGGDNEQFF	TGTGCCAGTAGTATGGGGGCTGGGGGGGACAATGAGCAGTTCTTC
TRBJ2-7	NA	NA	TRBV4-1	CASSPRHPAQYEQYF	TGCGCCAGCAGCCCGAGACACCCGGCACAATACGAGCAGTACTTC
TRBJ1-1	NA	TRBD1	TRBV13	CASSLGQGNTEAFF	TGTGCCAGCAGCCTGGGACAGGGGAACACTGAAGCTTTCTTT
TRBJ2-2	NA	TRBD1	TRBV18	CASSPTGGVTGELFF	TGTGCCAGCTCACCGACAGGGGGCGTGACCGGGGAGCTGTTTTTT
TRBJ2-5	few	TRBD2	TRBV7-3	CASSSGLAGETQYF	TGTGCCAGCAGCTCTGGACTAGCGGGAGAGACCCAGTACTTC
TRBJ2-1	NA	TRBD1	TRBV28	CASSSGTVLYNEQFF	TGTGCCAGCAGTTCCGGGACAGTACTCTACAATGAGCAGTTCTTC
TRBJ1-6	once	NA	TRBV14	CASRGYYNSPLHF	TGTGCCAGCCGGGGGTACTATAATTCACCCCTCCACTTT
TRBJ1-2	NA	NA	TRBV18	CASSLREGGYTF	TGTGCCAGCTCACTCCGGGAGGGTGGCTACACCTTC
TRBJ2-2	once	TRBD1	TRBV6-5	CASSGRDRATGELFF	TGTGCCAGCTCCGGCCGGGACAGAGCCACCGGGGAGCTGTTTTTT
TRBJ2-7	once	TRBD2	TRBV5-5	CASSFGLAGGGRSYEQYF	TGTGCCAGCAGCTTCGGGCTAGCGGGAGGGGGAAGGTCCTACGAGCAGTACTTC
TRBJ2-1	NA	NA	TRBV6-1	CASSDDQSTSSYNEQFF	TGTGCCAGCAGTGACGACCAGAGTACTAGCTCCTACAATGAGCAGTTCTTC
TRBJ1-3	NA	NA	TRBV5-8	CASTKMRAAGNTIYF	TGTGCCAGCACCAAAATGCGGGCGGCTGGAAACACCATATATTTT
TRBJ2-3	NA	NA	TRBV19	CASSIPDEGRQGTQYF	TGTGCCAGTAGTATCCCCGACGAAGGTCGTCAGGGTACGCAGTATTTT
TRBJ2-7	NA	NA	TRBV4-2	CASSQAGDGYEQYF	TGTGCCAGCAGCCAAGCAGGGGATGGCTACGAGCAGTACTTC
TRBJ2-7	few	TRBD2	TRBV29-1	CSATGASGSSYEQYF	TGCAGCGCTACGGGGGCTAGCGGGAGCTCCTACGAGCAGTACTTC
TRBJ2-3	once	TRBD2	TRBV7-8	CASSLVAGAATDTQYF	TGTGCCAGCAGCTTAGTAGCGGGGGCTGCCACAGATACGCAGTATTTT
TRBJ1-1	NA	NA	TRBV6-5	CAGRSRMDTEAFF	TGTGCCGGCCGTAGCCGAATGGACACTGAAGCTTTCTTT
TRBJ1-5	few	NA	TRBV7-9	CASSLARNQPQHF	TGTGCCAGCAGCTTAGCGCGGAATCAGCCCCAGCATTTT
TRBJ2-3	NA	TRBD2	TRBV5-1	CASSLGLAGGDTQYF	TGCGCCAGCAGCTTGGGACTAGCCGGCGGAGATACGCAGTATTTT
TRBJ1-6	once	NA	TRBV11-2	CASSLRGARSPLHF	TGTGCCAGCAGCTTACGGGGGGCCCGTTCACCCCTCCACTTT
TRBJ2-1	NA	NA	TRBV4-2	CASSLYRSGSYNEQFF	TGTGCCAGCAGCCTTTACAGGTCCGGCTCCTACAATGAGCAGTTCTTC
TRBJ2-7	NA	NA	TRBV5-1	CASSSRPLTSIGQPPYEQYF	TGCGCCAGCAGCTCCCGCCCACTAACTAGCATAGGGCAACCACCCTACGAGCAGTACTTC
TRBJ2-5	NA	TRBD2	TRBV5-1	CASSLDVTSAEETQYF	TGCGCCAGCAGCTTGGACGTAACTAGCGCCGAAGAGACCCAGTACTTC
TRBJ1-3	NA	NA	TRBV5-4	CASSSDIFSGNTIYF	TGTGCCAGCAGCTCTGACATCTTCTCTGGAAACACCATATATTTT
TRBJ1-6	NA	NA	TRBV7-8	CASSLDPGNNSPLHF	TGTGCCAGCAGCTTAGATCCAGGGAATAATTCACCCCTCCACTTT
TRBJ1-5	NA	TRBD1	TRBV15	CATSRGLRTGSNQPQHF	TGTGCCACCAGCAGAGGGCTCAGGACAGGGAGCAATCAGCCCCAGCATTTT
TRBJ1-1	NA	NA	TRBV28	CASTRWTAVNTEAFF	TGTGCCAGCACCCGATGGACAGCGGTGAACACTGAAGCTTTCTTT
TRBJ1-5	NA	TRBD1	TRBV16	CASSQSGQSSNQPQHF	TGTGCCAGCAGCCAATCGGGACAGAGTAGCAATCAGCCCCAGCATTTT
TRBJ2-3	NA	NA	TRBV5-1	CASSFSVGTDTQYF	TGCGCCAGCAGCTTTAGTGTAGGCACAGATACGCAGTATTTT